This T cell receptor beta chain originates from a study of identical twins. Points from the study as a whole: An excess of low generation probability was shown by twin-shared out-of-frame alpha sequences. Twins shared beta out-of-frame sequences in excess, but this excess was weaker. Cord blood beta clonotypes present at high abundance carried fewer insertions; no such pattern appeared in memory repertoires.

Germline loops: CDR1 LNHNV, CDR2 YYDKDF (reference sequence). V was trimmed by 2 bases and J by 3 bases, leaving 10 bases between them. The CDR3 is 14 amino acids. TCRdb redid the calling of the 5' RACE reads with MiXCR, one entry per CDR3 protein. Of some 1,700,000 distinct CDR3 sequences listed, around a third are singletons. Healthy Caucasians supplied all donations. This clonotype was seen more than once but under ten times. What it recognizes is unknown. The sequencing sample was made of cord blood. The sequence was obtained from a newborn girl in good health. This rearrangement joins TRBV15 to TRBJ1-1; D is unresolved. CDR3 nucleotides: TGTGCCACCAGCAGAAAAAGGGCGGACACTGAAGCTTTCTTT. Protein: CATSRKRADTEAFF.